Reported below is one T cell receptor beta chain. Its antigen is as yet unknown. This sample is drawn from a study of beta chain features in type 1 diabetes. Deletions cut 6 bases from V and 4 bases from J, with 11 bases between. The CDR3 runs to 13 residues. Germline values: CDR1 LNHDA, CDR2 SQIVND (reference sequence). Every bit of the isolated RNA underwent reverse transcription, so sequencing read expressed TCRB transcripts. TCRdb's copy holds only in-frame clones and misses some; the assay was immunoSEQ multiplex PCR. The table shows a few hundred thousand clones, with approximately 14% occurring only once. Findings and caveats of the study: In type 1 diabetes patients, VDJ junctions had fewer insertions; deletions at these junctions were more frequent.

Sequencing input: central memory CD4+ T cells from blood. V is TRBV19 and J is TRBJ2-3; D not certain. The source is a man aged 25-40 years in good health. The CDR3, as DNA: TGTGCCAGTAGCACCTCTATCGCAGATACGCAGTATTTT. Its protein is CASSTSIADTQYF.